Sequencing of this T cell receptor beta chain was carried out in a study of OX40 agonist ivuxolimab in advanced cancers. Study-level information: Dose-escalation subjects each had hepatocellular carcinoma, melanoma, renal cell or head and neck cancer. Study-wide results and caveats: CD4+ and CD8+ T cells in blood underwent clonal expansion by week 6 at 0.1 to 3.0 mg/kg. Average numbers of expanded clones were greater in CD8+ T cells than in CD4+.

As regards this clone: Its antigen is undetermined.

Per the germline V gene, CDR1 is SGHRS and CDR2 is YFSETQ. The ends were cut back, 2 bases at V and 15 bases at J, with 18 bases in the middle. CDR3 length: 13 residues. TCRdb's copy holds only in-frame clones and misses some; the assay was immunoSEQ multiplex PCR. The sample contains around 20,000 clones, around three quarters of which appear only once. The chain employs TRBV5-1 and TRBJ2-4; D is unresolved. Specimen: CD4+ or CD8+ T cells sorted from blood, collected in a trial of the OX40 agonist ivuxolimab. The clonotype originates from an adult with an advanced solid tumor such as melanoma, head and neck, liver or kidney cancer. CDR3 amino acids: CASSLGLQPRWYF. The CDR3 DNA is TGCGCCAGCAGCTTAGGCCTCCAGCCGCGGTGGTACTTC. The whole variable domain, remainder taken from reference TRBV5-1 and TRBJ2-4, is KAGVTQTPRYLIKTRGQQVTLSCSPISGHRSVSWYQQTPGQGLQFLFEYFSETQRNKGNFPGRFSGRQFSNSRSEMNVSTLELGDSALYLCASSLGLQPRWYFGAGTRLSVL.